Sequencing of this T cell receptor (beta chain) was carried out in a study of blood T cells in healthy people across ages. Study-wide results and caveats: Estimated diversity, derived from one million T cells, was regarded as an underestimate. Among T cells, TCR beta diversity per million cells dropped roughly linearly as age rose. Observed TCR beta diversity showed a strong correlation with the percentage of naive T cells as measured by flow cytometry. For the donors, CMV status was unknown and possibly confounded expanded clonotype changes.

This clonotype showed up just a few times. The antigen is not known. The CDR3 is 14 residues long. With 5 bases removed from V and 5 bases from J, the gap between germline ends came to 14 bases. For the second PCR, which ran for about 7 to 11 cycles, a sample-barcoded 5' primer and a J-beta primer mix were used. TCRdb itself ran the 5' RACE reads through MiXCR, one entry per CDR3 protein. The table includes around 690,000 distinct CDR3 sequences, roughly three fifths detected once. Material: blood. This chain joins TRBV12-3 or TRBV12-4 and TRBJ2-3, with a weak D call TRBD2 (6 bases). The origin of this receptor is a man aged 60 to 69 in good health. The CDR3 protein is CASSVRVGGDTQYF. For the CDR3, the DNA is TGTGCCAGCAGTGTTAGGGTGGGAGGAGATACGCAGTATTTT.